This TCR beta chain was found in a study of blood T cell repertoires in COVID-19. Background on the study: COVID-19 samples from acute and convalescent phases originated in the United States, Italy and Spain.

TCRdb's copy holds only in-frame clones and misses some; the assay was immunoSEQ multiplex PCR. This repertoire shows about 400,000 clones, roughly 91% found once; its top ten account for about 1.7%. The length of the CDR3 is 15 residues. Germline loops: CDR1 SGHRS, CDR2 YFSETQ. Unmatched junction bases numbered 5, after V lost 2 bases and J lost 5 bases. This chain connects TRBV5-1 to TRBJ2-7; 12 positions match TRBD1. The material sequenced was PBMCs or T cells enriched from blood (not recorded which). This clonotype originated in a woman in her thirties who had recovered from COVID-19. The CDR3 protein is CASSFTGQGAHEQYF. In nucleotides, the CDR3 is TGCGCCAGCAGCTTCACGGGACAGGGGGCCCACGAGCAGTACTTC. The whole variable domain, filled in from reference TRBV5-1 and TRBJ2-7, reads KAGVTQTPRYLIKTRGQQVTLSCSPISGHRSVSWYQQTPGQGLQFLFEYFSETQRNKGNFPGRFSGRQFSNSRSEMNVSTLELGDSALYLCASSFTGQGAHEQYFGPGTRLTVT.